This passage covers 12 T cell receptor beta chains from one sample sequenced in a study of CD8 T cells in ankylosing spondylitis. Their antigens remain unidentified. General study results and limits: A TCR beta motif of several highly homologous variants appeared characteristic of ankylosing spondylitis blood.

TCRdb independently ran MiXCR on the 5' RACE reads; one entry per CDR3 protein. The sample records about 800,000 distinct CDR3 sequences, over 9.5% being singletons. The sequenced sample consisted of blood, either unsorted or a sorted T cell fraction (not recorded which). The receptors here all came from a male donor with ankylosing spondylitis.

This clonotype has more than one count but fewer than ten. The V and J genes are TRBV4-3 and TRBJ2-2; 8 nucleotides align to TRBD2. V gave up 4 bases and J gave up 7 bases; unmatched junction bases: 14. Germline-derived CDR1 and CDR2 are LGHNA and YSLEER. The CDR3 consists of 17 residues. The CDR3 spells CASSPRAGGVDVGELFF. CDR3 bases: TGCGCCAGCAGCCCCCGGGCCGGGGGGGTTGATGTCGGGGAGCTGTTTTTT.

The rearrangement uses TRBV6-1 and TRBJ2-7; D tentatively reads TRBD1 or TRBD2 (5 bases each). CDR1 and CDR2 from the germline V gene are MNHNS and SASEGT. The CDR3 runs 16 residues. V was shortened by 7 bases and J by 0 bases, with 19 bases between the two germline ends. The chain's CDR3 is CASTLRPGTSSYEQYF. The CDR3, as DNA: TGTGCCAGCACCCTTCGTCCCGGGACCAGCTCCTACGAGCAGTACTTC.

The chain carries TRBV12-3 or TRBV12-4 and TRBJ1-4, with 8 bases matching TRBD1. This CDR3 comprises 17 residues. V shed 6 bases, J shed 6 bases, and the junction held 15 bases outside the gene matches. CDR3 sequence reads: CASSSGDRGRGDEKLFF. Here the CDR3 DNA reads TGTGCCAGCAGCTCTGGCGACAGGGGCCGAGGGGATGAAAAACTGTTTTTT.

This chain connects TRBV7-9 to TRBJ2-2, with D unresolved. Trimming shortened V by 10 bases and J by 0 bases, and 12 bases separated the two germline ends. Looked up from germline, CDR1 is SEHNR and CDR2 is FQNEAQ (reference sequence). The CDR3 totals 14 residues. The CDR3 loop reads CATLRRTNTGELFF. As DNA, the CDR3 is TGTGCCACCCTCAGGAGAACGAACACCGGGGAGCTGTTTTTT.

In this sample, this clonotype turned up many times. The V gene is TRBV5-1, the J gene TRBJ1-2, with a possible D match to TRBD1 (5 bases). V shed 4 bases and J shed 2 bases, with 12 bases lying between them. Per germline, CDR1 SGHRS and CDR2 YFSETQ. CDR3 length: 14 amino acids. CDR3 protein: CASSLGTENYGYTF. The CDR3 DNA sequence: TGCGCCAGCAGCCTAGGGACCGAGAACTATGGCTACACCTTC.

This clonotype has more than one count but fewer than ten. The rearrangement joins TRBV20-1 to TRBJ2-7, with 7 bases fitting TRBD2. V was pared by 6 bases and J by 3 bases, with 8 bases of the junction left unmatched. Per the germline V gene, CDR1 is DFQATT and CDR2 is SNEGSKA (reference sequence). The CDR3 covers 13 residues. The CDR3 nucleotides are TGCAGTGCCCCACAGCGGGACTACTACGAGCAGTACTTC. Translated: CSAPQRDYYEQYF.

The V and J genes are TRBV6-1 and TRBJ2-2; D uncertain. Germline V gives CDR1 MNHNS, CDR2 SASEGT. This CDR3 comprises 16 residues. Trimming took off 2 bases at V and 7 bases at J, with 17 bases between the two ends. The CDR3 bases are TGTGCCAGCAGTGAATTGTGGGCCGGGCAGAGCGGGGAGCTGTTTTTT. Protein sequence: CASSELWAGQSGELFF.

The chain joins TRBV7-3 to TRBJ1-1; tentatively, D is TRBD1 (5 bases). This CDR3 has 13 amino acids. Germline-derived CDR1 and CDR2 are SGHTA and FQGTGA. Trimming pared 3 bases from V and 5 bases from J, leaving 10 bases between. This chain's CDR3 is CASSLRRETEAFF. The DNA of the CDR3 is TGTGCCAGCAGCTTGCGCAGGGAGACTGAAGCTTTCTTT.

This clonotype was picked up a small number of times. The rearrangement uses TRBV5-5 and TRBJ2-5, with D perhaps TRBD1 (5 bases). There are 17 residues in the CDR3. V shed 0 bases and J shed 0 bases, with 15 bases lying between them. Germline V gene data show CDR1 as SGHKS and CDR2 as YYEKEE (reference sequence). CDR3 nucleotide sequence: TGTGCCAGCAGCTTGGGTCTCCGCAGGGCGGACCAAGAGACCCAGTACTTC. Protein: CASSLGLRRADQETQYF. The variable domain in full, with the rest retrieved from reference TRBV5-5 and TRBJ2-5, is DAGVTQSPTHLIKTRGQQVTLRCSPISGHKSVSWYQQVLGQGPQFIFQYYEKEERGRGNFPDRFSARQFPNYSSELNVNALLLGDSALYLCASSLGLRRADQETQYFGPGTRLLVL.

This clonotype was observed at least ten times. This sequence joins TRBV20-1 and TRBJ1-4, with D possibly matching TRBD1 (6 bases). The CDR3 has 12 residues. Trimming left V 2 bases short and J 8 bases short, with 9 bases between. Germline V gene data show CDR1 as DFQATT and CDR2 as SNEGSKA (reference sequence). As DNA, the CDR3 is TGCAGTGCTAGACAGGGGAGCGAAAAACTGTTTTTT. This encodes CSARQGSEKLFF.

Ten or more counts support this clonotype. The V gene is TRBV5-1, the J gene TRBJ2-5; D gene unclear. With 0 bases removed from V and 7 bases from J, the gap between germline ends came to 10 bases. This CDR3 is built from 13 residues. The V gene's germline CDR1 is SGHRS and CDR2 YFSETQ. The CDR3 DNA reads TGCGCCAGCAGCTTGGATCCGTCGGGGACCCAGTACTTC. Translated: CASSLDPSGTQYF.

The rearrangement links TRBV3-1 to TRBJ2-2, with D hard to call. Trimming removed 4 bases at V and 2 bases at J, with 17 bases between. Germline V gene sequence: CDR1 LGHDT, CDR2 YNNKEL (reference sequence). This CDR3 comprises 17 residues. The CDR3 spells CASSLLERGDNTGELFF. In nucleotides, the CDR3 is TGTGCCAGCAGCCTCCTGGAGAGAGGAGATAACACCGGGGAGCTGTTTTTT. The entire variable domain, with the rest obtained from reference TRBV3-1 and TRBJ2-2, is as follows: DTAVSQTPKYLVTQMGNDKSIKCEQNLGHDTMYWYKQDSKKFLKIMFSYNNKELIINETVPNRFSPKSPDKAHLNLHINSLELGDSAVYFCASSLLERGDNTGELFFGEGSRLTVL.